A single sample gave rise to the 10 T cell receptor beta chains below, sequenced in a study of naive and memory T cell subsets. The beta constant-region primer was an equimolar mix of two oligonucleotides covering TRBC1 and TRBC2. Nested alpha and beta constant-region primers with the SP2 primer drove four PCR rounds on ligated cDNA. TCRdb ran MiXCR on the UMI-ligation and nested PCR reads and lists one entry per CDR3 protein. The sample gives 80,000 to 95,000 distinct CDR3 sequences, 9% of which show up once; about 1.2% is in the top ten. The sample was naive CD8+ T cells from blood. These TCRs come from a human donor in good health.

This clonotype was detected only a few times. The chain carries TRBV12-3 or TRBV12-4 and TRBJ2-4; D gene ambiguous. The CDR3 consists of 12 residues. V lost 6 bases to trimming and J lost 6 bases, with 9 bases between them. CDR3 bases: TGTGCCAGCAGCAGAGACGGAAACATTCAGTACTTC. This gives the protein CASSRDGNIQYF.

This chain uses TRBV27 with TRBJ1-2; 8 nucleotides agree with TRBD1. V shed 0 bases, J shed 7 bases, and the junction held 10 bases outside the gene matches. From germline, CDR1 is MNHEY and CDR2 SMNVEV (reference sequence). This CDR3 region has 16 residues. CDR3 region: CASSLSASTGEGGYTF. The CDR3 nucleotides are TGTGCCAGCAGTTTATCAGCGTCGACAGGGGAGGGTGGCTACACCTTC.

This clonotype appeared a few times. The V and J genes are TRBV7-2 and TRBJ2-1; TRBD2 aligns across 16 bases. CDR1 and CDR2 (germline): SGHTA, FQGNSA. The CDR3 loop spans 18 amino acids. V lost 0 bases and J lost 5; bases outside the gene matches: 4. CDR3 amino acids: CASSLAKGLAGGDNEQFF. CDR3 nucleotide sequence: TGTGCCAGCAGCTTAGCGAAGGGACTAGCGGGAGGGGACAATGAGCAGTTCTTC.

This clonotype appeared a few times. The chain uses TRBV30 and TRBJ1-1, with D unresolved. The germline V gene encodes CDR1 GTSNPN and CDR2 SVGIG (reference sequence). Between the trimmed V and J ends, which lost 5 bases and 9 bases, there was a span of 19 bases. The CDR3 consists of 13 residues. CDR3 DNA: TGTGCCTGGTCCGGGCCGGGCGGTTGGAAAGCTTTCTTT. Its protein is CAWSGPGGWKAFF.

The chain employs TRBV19 and TRBJ2-7; 8 positions match TRBD1. CDR1 and CDR2 (germline): LNHDA, SQIVND (reference sequence). Germline trimming cut 6 bases from V and 2 bases from J; bases unmatched to any gene: 6. CDR3 size: 14 residues. DNA of the CDR3: TGTGCCAGTAGGCCGACGGACAGGGCCTACGAGCAGTACTTC. As protein: CASRPTDRAYEQYF.

This clonotype showed up many times. V usage is TRBV7-9 and J usage is TRBJ1-1, with a tentative D call TRBD1 (6 bases). The V and J ends lost 5 bases and 4 bases respectively, with 20 bases between them. Germline V gene sequence: CDR1 SEHNR, CDR2 FQNEAQ (reference sequence). The CDR3 loop spans 16 amino acids. In nucleotides, the CDR3 is TGTGCCAGCAGCACAGACGGAGGGGGGTGGTCCACTGAAGCTTTCTTT. It encodes CASSTDGGGWSTEAFF.

This clonotype appeared many times. The chain carries TRBV7-9 and TRBJ2-4; 7 nucleotides line up with TRBD1. V lost 4 bases, J lost 2 bases, and 8 bases stayed unmatched. CDR1 is SEHNR, CDR2 FQNEAQ, per germline (reference sequence). The CDR3 totals 16 residues. The CDR3 loop reads CASSSTGYGSKNIQYF. The CDR3 nucleotides read TGTGCCAGCAGCTCGACAGGGTATGGGTCCAAAAACATTCAGTACTTC.

The chain links TRBV12-3 or TRBV12-4 to TRBJ2-3; no firm D call. This CDR3 comprises 12 residues. V shed 4 bases and J shed 5 bases, with 7 bases lying between them. The CDR3 DNA is TGTGCCAGCAGTTCCTCCCTAGATACGCAGTATTTT. Its translation is CASSSSLDTQYF.

The chain employs TRBV19 and TRBJ1-2, with D tentatively TRBD1 (5 bases). CDR1 is LNHDA and CDR2 is SQIVND in the germline V gene (reference sequence). This CDR3 comprises 12 residues. V lost 10 bases, J lost 7 bases, and 16 bases lay in between. CDR3 in amino acids: CATKGREGGYTF. The CDR3 bases are TGTGCCACAAAGGGACGCGAGGGTGGCTACACCTTC.

This clonotype was detected many times. The chain links TRBV6-5 to TRBJ2-1; 15 nucleotides align to TRBD2. Germline V gene data show CDR1 as MNHEY and CDR2 as SVGAGI. The CDR3 covers 16 residues. The ends lost 2 bases at V and 8 bases at J; junction bases unmatched: 4. CDR3 sequence reads: CASSYAGLAGGDEQFF. The CDR3 DNA reads as TGTGCCAGCAGTTACGCTGGACTAGCGGGAGGGGATGAGCAGTTCTTC.